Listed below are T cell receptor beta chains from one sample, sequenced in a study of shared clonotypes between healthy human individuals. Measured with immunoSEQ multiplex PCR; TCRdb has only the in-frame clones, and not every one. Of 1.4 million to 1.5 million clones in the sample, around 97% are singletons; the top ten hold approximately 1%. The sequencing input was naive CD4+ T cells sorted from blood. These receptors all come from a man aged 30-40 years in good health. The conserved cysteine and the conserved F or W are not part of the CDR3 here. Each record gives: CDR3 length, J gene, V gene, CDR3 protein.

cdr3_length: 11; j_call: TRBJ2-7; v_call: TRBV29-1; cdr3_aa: SVADRDPYEQY
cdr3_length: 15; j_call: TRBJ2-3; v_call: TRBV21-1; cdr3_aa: ASSKEDFAVLTDTQY
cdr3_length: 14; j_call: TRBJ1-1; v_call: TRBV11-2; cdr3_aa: ASSLFVGWWDTEAF
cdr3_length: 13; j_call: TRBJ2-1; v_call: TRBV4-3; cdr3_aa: ASSQQAGAYNEQF
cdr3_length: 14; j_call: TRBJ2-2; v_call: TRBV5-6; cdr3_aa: ASSLLGQDNTGELF
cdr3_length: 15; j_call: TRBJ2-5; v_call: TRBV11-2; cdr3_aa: ASSRAVLAGVQETQY
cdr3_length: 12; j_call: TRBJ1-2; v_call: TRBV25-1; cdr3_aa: ASSEFGSNYGYT
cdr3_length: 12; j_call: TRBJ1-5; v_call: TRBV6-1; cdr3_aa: ASGVRVGNQPQH
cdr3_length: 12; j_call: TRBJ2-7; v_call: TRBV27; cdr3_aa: ASKREELSYEQY
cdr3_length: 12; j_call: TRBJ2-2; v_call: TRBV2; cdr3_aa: ASWGRPNTGELF
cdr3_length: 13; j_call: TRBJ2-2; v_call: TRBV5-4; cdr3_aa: ASSSDSRATGELF
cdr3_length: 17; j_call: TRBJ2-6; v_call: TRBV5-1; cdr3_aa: ASSLAPAGSLGGANVLT
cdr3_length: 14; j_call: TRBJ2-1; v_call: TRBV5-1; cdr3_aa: ASSIGLAGYLLEQF
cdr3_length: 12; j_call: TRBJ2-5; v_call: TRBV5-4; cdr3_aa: ASSRQGIGETQY
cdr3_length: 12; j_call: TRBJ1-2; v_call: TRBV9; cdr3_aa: ASSVGFWAGGYT
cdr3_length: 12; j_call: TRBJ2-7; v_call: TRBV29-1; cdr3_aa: SVVAGTGVYEQY
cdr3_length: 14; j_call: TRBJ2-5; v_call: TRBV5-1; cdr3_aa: ASSLAVRDEKETQY
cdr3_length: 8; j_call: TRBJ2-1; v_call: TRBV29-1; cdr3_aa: SVGVNEQF
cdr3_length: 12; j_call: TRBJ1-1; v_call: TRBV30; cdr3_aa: AWSVGQGNTEAF
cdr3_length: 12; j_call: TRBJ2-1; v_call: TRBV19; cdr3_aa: ASIDRSSYNEQF
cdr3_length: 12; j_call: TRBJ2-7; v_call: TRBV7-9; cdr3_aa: ASSPTGRLVEQY
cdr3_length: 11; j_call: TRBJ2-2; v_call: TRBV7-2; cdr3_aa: ASSLGITGELF
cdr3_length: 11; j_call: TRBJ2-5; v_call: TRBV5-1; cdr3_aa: ASSLTATETQY
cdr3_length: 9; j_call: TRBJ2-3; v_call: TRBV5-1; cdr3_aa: ASSFVDTQY
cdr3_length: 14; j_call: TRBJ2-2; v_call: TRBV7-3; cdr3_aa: ASSPMGGPDTGELF
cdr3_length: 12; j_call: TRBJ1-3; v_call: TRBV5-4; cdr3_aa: ASSSGTSGNTIY
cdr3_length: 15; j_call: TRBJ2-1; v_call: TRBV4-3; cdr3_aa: ASSQEARARIMNEQF
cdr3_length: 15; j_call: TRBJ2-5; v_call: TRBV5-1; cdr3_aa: ASSAQPQGVIQETQY
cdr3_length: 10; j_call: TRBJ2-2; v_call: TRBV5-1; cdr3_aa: ASRINTGELF
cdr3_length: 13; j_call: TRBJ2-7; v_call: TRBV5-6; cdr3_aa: ASSLTGRHAYEQY
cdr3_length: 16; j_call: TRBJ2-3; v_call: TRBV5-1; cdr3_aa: ASSQLTLAGASTDTQY
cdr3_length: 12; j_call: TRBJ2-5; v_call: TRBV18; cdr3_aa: ASSLLGPEETQY